The next 4 T cell receptor beta chains were all read from a single sample in a study of CDR3 diversity in severe acne. From the PCR reads, TCRdb called clonotypes with MiXCR, one entry per CDR3 protein. The top ten hold roughly 12% of the sample, which has about 100,000 distinct CDR3 sequences, 51% seen once. The sequenced sample consisted of blood. These receptors all stem from a male donor with acne.

The rearrangement uses TRBV19 and TRBJ1-5; D is unresolved. The germline V and J ends were trimmed by 6 bases and 2 bases, with 11 bases remaining between them. CDR3 length equals 14 residues. Germline CDR1 is LNHDA and CDR2 is SQIVND (reference sequence). The CDR3 coding sequence is TGTGCCAGTAGCCCACCGAGGCGCAATCAGCCCCAGCATTTT. Its translation: CASSPPRRNQPQHF.

In this sample, this clonotype is medium-sized. The chain uses TRBV5-8 and TRBJ1-2, with 7 nucleotides matching TRBD1. This CDR3 has 15 amino acids. Trimming at V came to 0 bases and at J to 4 bases, leaving 6 bases not matched to a gene. In germline, CDR1 is SGHTS, CDR2 YDEGEE. CDR3 sequence reads: CASSLAVGQRYGYTF. Here the CDR3 DNA reads TGTGCCAGCAGCTTGGCCGTGGGACAGCGCTATGGCTACACCTTC.

This clonotype was seen many times. V is TRBV12-3 or TRBV12-4 and J is TRBJ1-6; D uncertain. The length of the CDR3 is 14 residues. Trimming took 1 base from V and 9 from J, leaving 10 bases between them. The CDR3 nucleotides are TGTGCCAGCAGTTTAGGGGTTACGAGTTCACCCCTCCACTTT. Amino acids: CASSLGVTSSPLHF.

Many counts were recorded for this clonotype. The rearrangement joins TRBV5-6 to TRBJ2-7; TRBD1 matches at 9 bases. V shed 4 bases and J 2 bases; nucleotides not matched to a gene: 4. CDR1 and CDR2 from the germline V gene are SGHDT and YYEEEE. The CDR3 contains 14 residues. Here the CDR3 DNA reads TGTGCCAGCAGCGGGGGACAGGGCACCTACGAGCAGTACTTC. This gives the protein CASSGGQGTYEQYF.